This T cell receptor (beta chain) was captured in a study of response to subunit inactivated influenza vaccine. Germline lookup yields CDR1 SGHRS and CDR2 YFSETQ. With 4 bases removed from V and 2 bases from J, the gap between germline ends came to 9 bases. The CDR3 consists of 13 residues. General observations from the study: Each seasonal influenza vaccination recruits few new T cells, the authors suggested.

With regard to this clonotype: The antigen remains unidentified.

TCRdb reprocessed the RT-PCR reads with MiXCR, giving one entry per CDR3 protein. The data show more than 700,000 distinct CDR3 sequences, about 20% seen once. The receptor comes from a man aged 50 to 60 who received an inactivated influenza vaccine. The V gene is TRBV5-1, the J gene TRBJ1-1; D unclear. Here the sequenced sample was PBMCs from blood, taken roughly 5 days after vaccination. The CDR3 region is CASSDIINTEAFF. The CDR3 DNA is TGCGCCAGCAGCGACATAATAAACACTGAAGCTTTCTTT.